The 30 T cell receptor beta chains below were found in one sample sequenced in a study of cytomegalovirus exposure and HLA in healthy donors. 60 Vbeta and 13 Jbeta primers were used in PCR. Assay: immunoSEQ multiplex PCR; the TCRdb copy retains only in-frame clones and omits some. The sample includes tens of thousands of clones, about 73% seen only once; the top ten take about 10%. Sequences were obtained from PBMCs. Receptors originate from a woman between 50 and 59 years old in good health and CMV-seropositive.

This clone has more than one count but fewer than ten. V gene TRBV28 combines with J gene TRBJ1-4, with TRBD1 matching over 12 bases. Trimming removed 4 bases from V and 9 bases from J; junction bases left unmatched: 9. The CDR3 sequence is 16 residues long. The germline V gene encodes CDR1 MDHEN and CDR2 SYDVKM. The CDR3 reads CASSYPGQGARKKLFF. In DNA form, the CDR3 reads TGTGCCAGCAGTTACCCGGGACAGGGGGCTAGAAAAAAACTGTTTTTT.

The V call is TRBV30, the J call TRBJ1-5; no definite D call. In germline, CDR1 is GTSNPN, CDR2 SVGIG (reference sequence). The germline V and J ends were trimmed by 2 bases and 0 bases, with 5 bases remaining between them. The CDR3 has 13 residues. DNA of the CDR3: TGTGCCTGGAGTCCAGATAGCAATCAGCCCCAGCATTTT. Translating gives CAWSPDSNQPQHF.

About this clone: Other DNA sequences in this sample translate to the same CDR3. The V and J genes are TRBV28 and TRBJ1-2, with 7 positions matching TRBD1. CDR1 and CDR2 (germline): MDHEN, SYDVKM. This CDR3 has 13 amino acids. Trimming took 5 bases from V and 3 from J; bases not matched to a gene: 3. The CDR3: CASSPGTDYGYTF. CDR3 coding DNA: TGTGCCAGCAGTCCGGGGACAGACTATGGCTACACCTTC.

The V call is TRBV7-8, the J call TRBJ2-3; D call uncertain. Germline CDR1 SGHVS, CDR2 FQNEAQ. V lost 1 base to trimming and J lost 5 bases, with 13 bases between them. CDR3 length: 15 amino acids. In DNA form, the CDR3 reads TGTGCCAGCAGCTTAGGCGCGGCCAAAGGAGATACGCAGTATTTT. Protein sequence: CASSLGAAKGDTQYF.

As to this clone: Other nucleotide sequences in the sample specify the same CDR3. The chain uses TRBV5-6 and TRBJ2-5, with 7 nucleotides matching TRBD1. Germline CDR1 and CDR2: SGHDT and YYEEEE. CDR3 length: 13 amino acids. Losses at the gene ends were 0 bases for V and 4 bases for J; bases not matched to a gene: 0. The CDR3 DNA reads TGTGCCAGCAGCTTGGCAGGGGGAGAGACCCAGTACTTC. Translated: CASSLAGGETQYF.

J is TRBJ2-5 and V is TRBV10-2, with 11 bases matching TRBD2. The tail of the sequence fits TRBJ2-7 better, so the J call may be wrong. Germline V gene sequence: CDR1 WSHSY, CDR2 SAAADI. This CDR3 has 16 residues. This CDR3 is CASSGTLAGDSYEQYF. Written as DNA, the CDR3 is TGCGCCAGCAGTGGAACACTAGCGGGGGACTCCTACGAGCAGTACTTC.

The chain's CDR3 is CASSLRQLEAFF. Written as DNA, the CDR3 is TGTGCCAGCTCCCTCCGACAGCTCGAAGCTTTCTTT. This chain uses TRBV18 with TRBJ1-1; D perhaps matches TRBD1 (5 bases). This CDR3 has 12 residues. The V gene lost 6 bases and the J gene lost 8 bases, with 13 bases spanning the gap. CDR1 and CDR2 from the germline V gene are KGHSH and LQKENI.

This chain connects TRBV5-5 to TRBJ2-5, with D perhaps matching TRBD2 (7 bases). This CDR3 comprises 16 residues. Germline CDR1 is SGHKS and CDR2 is YYEKEE (reference sequence). V dropped 3 bases and J dropped 0 bases, with 15 bases sitting between them. The CDR3 DNA sequence: TGTGCCAGCAGCTCCGGGGGGCCCATCTACCAAGAGACCCAGTACTTC. Translating gives CASSSGGPIYQETQYF.

This rearrangement joins TRBV5-6 to TRBJ2-1, with 9 bases identical to TRBD1. CDR1 is SGHDT and CDR2 is YYEEEE in the germline V gene. V shed 2 bases and J 5 bases; nucleotides not matched to a gene: 5. The CDR3 has 15 amino acids. CDR3 sequence (DNA): TGTGCCAGCAGCTTTACGGGACAGGGCCACAATGAGCAGTTCTTC. Its protein is CASSFTGQGHNEQFF.

V and J are TRBV5-1 and TRBJ2-7; no clear D. The germline CDR1 and CDR2 sequences are SGHRS and YFSETQ. The CDR3 is made up of 14 amino acids. Trimming took off 0 bases at V and 3 bases at J, with 10 bases between the two ends. DNA for the CDR3: TGCGCCAGCAGCTTGGCAGAAATTAACTACGAGCAGTACTTC. It is translated as CASSLAEINYEQYF.

The V and J genes are TRBV6-1 and TRBJ2-1; D is unresolved. Germline CDR1 and CDR2: MNHNS and SASEGT. The germline V and J ends were trimmed by 6 bases and 4 bases, with 10 bases remaining between them. CDR3 size: 13 residues. The CDR3 sequence is CASSLTVYNEQFF. The CDR3 bases are TGTGCCAGCAGCCTTACAGTTTACAATGAGCAGTTCTTC.

The chain has TRBV11-3 and TRBJ1-1; 10 bases line up with TRBD1. The CDR3 covers 17 residues. Germline V gives CDR1 SGHNT, CDR2 YENEEA. J lost 1 base, V lost 1 base, and 6 bases had no gene match. The CDR3 loop is CASSLGGTGAKNTEAFF. CDR3 in DNA: TGTGCCAGCAGCTTAGGTGGGACAGGGGCGAAGAACACTGAAGCTTTCTTT.

There are a few counts of this clone. The sample carries other DNA sequences with the same CDR3. The rearrangement uses TRBV6-5 and TRBJ2-7; TRBD1 is a possible D gene (6 bases). This CDR3 is built from 14 residues. The V end was cut by 5 bases, the J end by 2 bases, with 13 bases between. Germline lookup yields CDR1 MNHEY and CDR2 SVGAGI. The CDR3 DNA sequence: TGTGCCAGCAGTAACCGGGACATAACCTACGAGCAGTACTTC. Its translation: CASSNRDITYEQYF.

Regarding this clone: Distinct nucleotide sequences in the sample also encode this CDR3. The rearrangement uses TRBV4-3 and TRBJ2-7, with 10 nucleotides matching TRBD1. V lost 0 bases and J lost 7; bases outside the gene matches: 6. Per the germline V gene, CDR1 is LGHNA and CDR2 is YSLEER. The CDR3 consists of 15 residues. The CDR3, as DNA: TGCGCCAGCAGCCAAGAGGCGACAGGGGGCGCGGAGCAGTACTTC. This gives the protein CASSQEATGGAEQYF.

The rearrangement joins TRBV19 to TRBJ1-1, with unresolved D. Germline V gene lookup returns CDR1 LNHDA and CDR2 SQIVND (reference sequence). V was trimmed by 5 bases and J by 6 bases, leaving 19 bases between them. CDR3 length equals 15 residues. In nucleotides, the CDR3 is TGTGCCAGTAGTCGGTATTATGGACTAGACGCTGAAGCTTTCTTT. Its protein product is CASSRYYGLDAEAFF.

V is TRBV5-1 and J is TRBJ2-5; D perhaps matches TRBD1 (5 bases). The CDR3 contains 15 residues. The V gene lost 1 base and the J gene lost 1 base, with 11 bases spanning the gap. CDR1 SGHRS and CDR2 YFSETQ come from the germline V gene. In nucleotides, the CDR3 is TGCGCCAGCAGCTTGACCTTAGGGGTCCAAGAGACCCAGTACTTC. Protein: CASSLTLGVQETQYF.

The rearrangement joins TRBV4-3 to TRBJ2-1; TRBD2 might be the D (5 bases). V was cut by 4 bases and J by 3 bases, with 19 bases left in between. Germline V gene data show CDR1 as LGHNA and CDR2 as YSLEER. CDR3 size: 17 residues. CDR3 amino acids: CASSRGMFSANYNEQFF. CDR3 bases: TGCGCCAGCAGCCGAGGGATGTTTAGCGCGAACTACAATGAGCAGTTCTTC.

This rearrangement joins TRBV6-1 to TRBJ2-3, with 8 nucleotides matching TRBD2. V trimming: 2 bases; J trimming: 2 bases; junction bases outside the gene matches: 3. CDR3 length equals 15 residues. Germline CDR1 reads MNHNS; CDR2 reads SASEGT. The CDR3 loop reads CASSELSGATDTQYF. The CDR3 DNA is TGTGCCAGCAGTGAACTTAGCGGGGCCACAGATACGCAGTATTTT.

The chain has TRBV6-1 and TRBJ2-5, with TRBD1 identical over 11 bases. TRBJ2-7 explains the end of the DNA better; the J call may be wrong. Germline loops: CDR1 MNHNS, CDR2 SASEGT. The CDR3 contains 15 residues. CDR3 sequence: CASSLTGTGGYEQYF. The CDR3 DNA sequence: TGTGCCAGCAGTCTTACAGGGACAGGGGGCTACGAGCAGTACTTC.

This clone came up a few times. The chain is built from TRBV7-2 and TRBJ1-1; 8 nucleotides match TRBD1. Germline V gene lookup returns CDR1 SGHTA and CDR2 FQGNSA. V trimming: 5 bases; J trimming: 3 bases; junction bases outside the gene matches: 8. This CDR3 has 15 residues. The CDR3 region is CASSQGGTGYTEAFF. CDR3 in DNA: TGTGCCAGCAGCCAAGGGGGGACAGGTTACACTGAAGCTTTCTTT.

The rearrangement links TRBV5-1 to TRBJ2-3; TRBD1 agrees at 9 bases. After removal of 3 bases from V and 3 bases from J, the junction contained 5 bases not matched to a gene. The CDR3 runs 15 residues. CDR1 SGHRS and CDR2 YFSETQ come from the germline V gene. DNA for the CDR3: TGCGCCAGCAGCTCCGGGACAGGGAGGACAGATACGCAGTATTTT. Amino acids: CASSSGTGRTDTQYF.

This chain links TRBV6-5 with TRBJ2-7; 8 bases map to TRBD1. Germline V gives CDR1 MNHEY, CDR2 SVGAGI. V lost 5 bases to trimming and J lost 5 bases; unmatched junction nucleotides: 11. This CDR3 is built from 15 residues. The CDR3: CASSVTGQALHEQYF. The CDR3, as DNA: TGTGCCAGCAGTGTAACGGGACAGGCTCTCCACGAGCAGTACTTC.

This rearrangement joins TRBV11-3 to TRBJ2-2, with TRBD1 matching 9 bases. The CDR3 loop spans 15 amino acids. After removal of 2 bases from V and 7 bases from J, the junction contained 5 bases not matched to a gene. CDR1 is SGHNT, CDR2 YENEEA, per germline. In DNA, the CDR3 is TGTGCCAGCAGCTTAAATGGACAGGGGAACGGGGAGCTGTTTTTT. Encoded protein: CASSLNGQGNGELFF.

J is TRBJ2-5 and V is TRBV7-2; unclear D gene. The CDR3 covers 15 residues. Germline V gene lookup returns CDR1 SGHTA and CDR2 FQGNSA. V lost 3 bases, J lost 5 bases, and 16 bases lay in between. As DNA, the CDR3 is TGTGCCAGCAGCTTCACTTCTGCTGAGTTTGAGACCCAGTACTTC. Amino acids: CASSFTSAEFETQYF. Together with reference TRBV7-2 and TRBJ2-5, the CDR3 gives the full variable domain: GAGVSQSPSNKVTEKGKDVELRCDPISGHTALYWYRQSLGQGLEFLIYFQGNSAPDKSGLPSDRFSAERTGGSVSTLTIQRTQQEDSAVYLCASSFTSAEFETQYFGPGTRLLVL.

The chain recombines TRBV18 with TRBJ1-3; D remains ambiguous. Germline V gene sequence: CDR1 KGHSH, CDR2 LQKENI. The CDR3 totals 11 residues. With 6 bases removed from V and 8 bases from J, the gap between germline ends came to 8 bases. The CDR3 here is CASSRSHTIYF. As DNA, the CDR3 is TGTGCCAGCTCCCGGAGTCACACCATATATTTT.

The chain recombines TRBV7-2 with TRBJ2-5, with D tentatively TRBD1 (5 bases). V dropped 5 bases and J dropped 1 base, with 8 bases sitting between them. This CDR3 is 13 amino acids long. Germline V gene sequence: CDR1 SGHTA, CDR2 FQGNSA. This chain's CDR3 is CASSRQTQETQYF. The CDR3 bases are TGTGCCAGCAGCCGACAGACCCAAGAGACCCAGTACTTC.

The chain is built from TRBV29-1 and TRBJ2-7; 7 bases map to TRBD1. Unmatched junction bases numbered 8, after V lost 6 bases and J lost 6 bases. CDR1 SQVTM and CDR2 ANQGSEA come from the germline V gene. This CDR3 comprises 12 residues. For the CDR3, the DNA is TGCAGCGTCGAGCCAGGGGGTTCCGAGCAGTACTTC. It specifies CSVEPGGSEQYF.

The gene calls are TRBV2 and TRBJ1-1; no clear D gene. The CDR3 is 15 amino acids. The germline V gene encodes CDR1 SNHLY and CDR2 FYNNEI. V was clipped by 0 bases and J by 1 base, with 9 bases between them. CDR3 bases: TGTGCCAGCAGTGAAGCGCTTGGGCGGAACACTGAAGCTTTCTTT. As protein: CASSEALGRNTEAFF.

CDR3 amino acids: CASTERQASGEQYF. CDR3 DNA sequence: TGTGCCAGCACCGAAAGGCAGGCGTCCGGCGAGCAGTACTTC. The rearrangement links TRBV2 to TRBJ2-7; D ambiguous. V lost 7 bases and J lost 6, with 19 bases in between. CDR1 is SNHLY, CDR2 FYNNEI, per germline. This CDR3 comprises 14 residues.

The chain employs TRBV4-2 and TRBJ1-4; D gene unclear. The germline CDR1 and CDR2 sequences are LGHNA and YNFKEQ. V was shortened by 4 bases and J by 8 bases, with 11 bases between the two germline ends. The CDR3 extends over 13 amino acids. CDR3 bases: TGTGCCAGCAGCCTTGCGCCCGGGGAAAAACTGTTTTTT. Its translation is CASSLAPGEKLFF.